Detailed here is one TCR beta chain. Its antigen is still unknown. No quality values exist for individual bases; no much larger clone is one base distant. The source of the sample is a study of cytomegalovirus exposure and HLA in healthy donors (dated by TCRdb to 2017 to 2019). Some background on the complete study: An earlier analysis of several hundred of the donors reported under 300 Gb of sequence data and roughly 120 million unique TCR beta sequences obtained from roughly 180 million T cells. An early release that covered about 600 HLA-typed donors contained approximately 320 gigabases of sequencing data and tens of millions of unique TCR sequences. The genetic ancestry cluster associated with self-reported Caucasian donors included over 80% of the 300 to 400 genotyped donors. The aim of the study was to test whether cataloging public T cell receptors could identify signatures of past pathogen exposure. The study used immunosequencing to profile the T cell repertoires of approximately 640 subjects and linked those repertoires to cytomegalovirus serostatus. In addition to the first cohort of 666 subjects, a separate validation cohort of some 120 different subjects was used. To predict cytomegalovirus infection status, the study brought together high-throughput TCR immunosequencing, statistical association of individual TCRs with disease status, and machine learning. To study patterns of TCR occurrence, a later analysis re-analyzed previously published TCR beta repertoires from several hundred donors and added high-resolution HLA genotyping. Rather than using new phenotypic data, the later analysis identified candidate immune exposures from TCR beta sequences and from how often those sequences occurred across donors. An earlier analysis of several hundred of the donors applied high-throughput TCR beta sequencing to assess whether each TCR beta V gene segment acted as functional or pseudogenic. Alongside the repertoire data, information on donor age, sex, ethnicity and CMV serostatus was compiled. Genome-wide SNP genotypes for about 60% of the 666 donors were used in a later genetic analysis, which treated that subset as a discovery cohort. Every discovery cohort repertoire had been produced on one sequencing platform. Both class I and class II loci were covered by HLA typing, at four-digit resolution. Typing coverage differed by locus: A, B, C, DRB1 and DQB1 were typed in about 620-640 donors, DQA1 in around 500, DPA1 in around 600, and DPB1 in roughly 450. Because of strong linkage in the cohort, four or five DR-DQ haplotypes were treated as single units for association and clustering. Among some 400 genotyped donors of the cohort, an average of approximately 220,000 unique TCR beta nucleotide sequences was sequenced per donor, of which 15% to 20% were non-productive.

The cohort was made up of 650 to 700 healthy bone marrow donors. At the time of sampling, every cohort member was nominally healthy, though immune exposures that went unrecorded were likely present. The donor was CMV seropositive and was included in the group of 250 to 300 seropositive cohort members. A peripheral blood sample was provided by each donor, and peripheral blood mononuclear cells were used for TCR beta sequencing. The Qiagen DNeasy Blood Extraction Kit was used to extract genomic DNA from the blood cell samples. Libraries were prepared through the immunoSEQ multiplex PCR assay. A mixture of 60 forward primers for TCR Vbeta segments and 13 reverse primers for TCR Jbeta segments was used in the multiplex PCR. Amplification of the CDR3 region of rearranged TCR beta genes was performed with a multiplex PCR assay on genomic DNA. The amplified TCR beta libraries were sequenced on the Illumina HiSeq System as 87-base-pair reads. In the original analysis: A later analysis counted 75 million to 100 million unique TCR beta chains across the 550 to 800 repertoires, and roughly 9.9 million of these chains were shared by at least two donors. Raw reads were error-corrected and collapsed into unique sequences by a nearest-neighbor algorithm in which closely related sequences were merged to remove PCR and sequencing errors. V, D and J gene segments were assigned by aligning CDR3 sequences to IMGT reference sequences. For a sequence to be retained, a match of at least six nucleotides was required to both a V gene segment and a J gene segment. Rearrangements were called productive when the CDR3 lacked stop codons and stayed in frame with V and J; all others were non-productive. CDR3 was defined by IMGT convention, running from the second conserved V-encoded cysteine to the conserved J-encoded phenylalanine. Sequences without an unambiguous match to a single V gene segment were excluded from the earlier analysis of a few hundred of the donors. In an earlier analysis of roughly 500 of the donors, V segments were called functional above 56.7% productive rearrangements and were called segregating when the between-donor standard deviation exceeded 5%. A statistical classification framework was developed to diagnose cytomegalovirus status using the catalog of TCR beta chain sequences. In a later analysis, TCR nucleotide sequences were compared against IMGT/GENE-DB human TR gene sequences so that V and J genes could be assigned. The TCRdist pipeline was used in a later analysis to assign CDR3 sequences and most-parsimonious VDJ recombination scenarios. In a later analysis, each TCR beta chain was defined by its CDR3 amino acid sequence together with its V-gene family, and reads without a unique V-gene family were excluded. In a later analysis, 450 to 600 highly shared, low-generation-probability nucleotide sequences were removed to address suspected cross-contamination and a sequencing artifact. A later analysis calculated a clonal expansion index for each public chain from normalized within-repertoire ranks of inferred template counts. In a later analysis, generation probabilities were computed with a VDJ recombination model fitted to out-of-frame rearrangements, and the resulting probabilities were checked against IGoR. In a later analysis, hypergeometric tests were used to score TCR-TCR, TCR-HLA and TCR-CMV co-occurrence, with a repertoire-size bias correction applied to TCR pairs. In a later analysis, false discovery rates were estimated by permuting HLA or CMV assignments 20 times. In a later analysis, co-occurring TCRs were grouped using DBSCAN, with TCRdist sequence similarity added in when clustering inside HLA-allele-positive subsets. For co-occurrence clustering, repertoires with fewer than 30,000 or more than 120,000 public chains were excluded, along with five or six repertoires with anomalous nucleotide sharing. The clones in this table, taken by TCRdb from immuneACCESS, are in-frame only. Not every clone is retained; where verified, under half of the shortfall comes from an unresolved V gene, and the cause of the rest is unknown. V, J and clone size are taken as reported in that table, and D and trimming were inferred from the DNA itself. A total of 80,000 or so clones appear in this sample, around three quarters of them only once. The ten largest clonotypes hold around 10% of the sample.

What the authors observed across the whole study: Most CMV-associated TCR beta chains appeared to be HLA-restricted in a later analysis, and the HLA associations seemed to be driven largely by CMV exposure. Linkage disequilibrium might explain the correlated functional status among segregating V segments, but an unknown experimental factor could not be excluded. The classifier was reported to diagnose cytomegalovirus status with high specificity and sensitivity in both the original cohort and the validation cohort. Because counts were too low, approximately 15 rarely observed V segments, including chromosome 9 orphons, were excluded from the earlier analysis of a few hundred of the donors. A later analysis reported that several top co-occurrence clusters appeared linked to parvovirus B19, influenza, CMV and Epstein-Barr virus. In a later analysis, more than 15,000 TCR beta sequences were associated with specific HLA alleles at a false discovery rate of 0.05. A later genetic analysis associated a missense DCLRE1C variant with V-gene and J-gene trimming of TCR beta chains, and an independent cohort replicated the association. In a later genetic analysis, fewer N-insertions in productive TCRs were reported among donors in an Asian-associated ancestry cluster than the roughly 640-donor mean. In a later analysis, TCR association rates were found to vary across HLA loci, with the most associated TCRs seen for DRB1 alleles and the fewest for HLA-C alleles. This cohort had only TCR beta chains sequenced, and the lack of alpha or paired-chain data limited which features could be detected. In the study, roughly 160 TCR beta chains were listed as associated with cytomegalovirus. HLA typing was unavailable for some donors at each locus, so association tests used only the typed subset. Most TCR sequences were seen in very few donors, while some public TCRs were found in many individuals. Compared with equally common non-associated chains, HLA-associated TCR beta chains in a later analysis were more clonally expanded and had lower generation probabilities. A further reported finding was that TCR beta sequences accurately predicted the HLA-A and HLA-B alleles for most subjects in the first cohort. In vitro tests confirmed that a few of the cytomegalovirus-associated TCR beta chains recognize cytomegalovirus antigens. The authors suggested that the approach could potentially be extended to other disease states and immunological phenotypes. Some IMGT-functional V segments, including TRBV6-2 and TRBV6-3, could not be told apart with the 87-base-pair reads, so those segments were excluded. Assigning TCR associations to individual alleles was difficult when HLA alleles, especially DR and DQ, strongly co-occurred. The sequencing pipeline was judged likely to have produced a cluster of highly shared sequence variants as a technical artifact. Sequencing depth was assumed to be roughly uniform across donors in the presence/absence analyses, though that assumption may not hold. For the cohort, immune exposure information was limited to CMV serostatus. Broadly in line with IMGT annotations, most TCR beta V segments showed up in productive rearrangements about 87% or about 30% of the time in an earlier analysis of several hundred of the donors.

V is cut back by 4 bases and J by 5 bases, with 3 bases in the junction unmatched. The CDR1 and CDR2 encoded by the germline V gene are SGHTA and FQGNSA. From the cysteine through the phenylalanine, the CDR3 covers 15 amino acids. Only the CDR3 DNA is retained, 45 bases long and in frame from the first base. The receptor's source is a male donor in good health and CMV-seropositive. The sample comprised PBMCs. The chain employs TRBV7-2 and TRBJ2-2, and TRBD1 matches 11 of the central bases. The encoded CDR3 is CASSWGQGGTGELFF. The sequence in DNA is TGTGCCAGCAGCTGGGGACAGGGGGGTACCGGGGAGCTGTTTTTT.